These 10 T cell receptor beta chains came from one sample sequenced in a study of T cell responses to AZD1222 COVID-19 vaccine. Repertoires were generated with immunoSEQ multiplex PCR, while TCRdb's copy carries only in-frame clones and drops some. The sample consists of roughly 140,000 clones, around 89% of them appearing once. The sequenced sample was peripheral blood, obtained on day 0 of AZD1222 vaccination. These TCRs come from an adult in good health.

The chain couples TRBV19 to TRBJ2-7; 7 bases are shared with TRBD1. Trimming at V came to 1 base and at J to 0 bases, leaving 12 bases not matched to a gene. The CDR3 length is 18 residues. Germline V gene lookup returns CDR1 LNHDA and CDR2 SQIVND (reference sequence). The CDR3 loop reads CASSIVHRDRGDSYEQYF. The CDR3 nucleotides read TGTGCCAGTAGTATAGTCCACCGGGACAGAGGCGACTCCTACGAGCAGTACTTC.

This sequence joins TRBV6-5 and TRBJ2-1; the match to TRBD1 covers 7 bases. The germline V gene has CDR1 MNHEY and CDR2 SVGAGI. The ends lost 1 base at V and 7 bases at J; junction bases unmatched: 1. This CDR3 is built from 13 residues. As DNA, the CDR3 is TGTGCCAGCAGTTACTTCAGGGGGAATGAGCAGTTCTTC. It yields the protein CASSYFRGNEQFF.

V gene TRBV3-1 (or the pseudogene TRBV3-2) combines with J gene TRBJ2-5; 10 bases agree with TRBD2. The length of the CDR3 is 15 residues. The germline V gene has CDR1 LGHDT and CDR2 YNNKEL (reference sequence). V shed 1 base and J 5 bases; nucleotides not matched to a gene: 4. This chain's CDR3 is CASSQVRAGGETQYF. CDR3 sequence (DNA): TGTGCCAGCAGCCAAGTCCGAGCGGGAGGGGAGACCCAGTACTTC.

The gene calls are TRBV7-4 and TRBJ1-1; D is uncertain. This CDR3 comprises 13 residues. Germline V gives CDR1 SGHVT, CDR2 SQSDAQ. Trimming left V 3 bases short and J 3 bases short, with 8 bases between. This CDR3 is CASSFKGDTEAFF. The CDR3 nucleotides are TGTGCCAGCAGCTTTAAGGGAGACACTGAAGCTTTCTTT.

The V call is TRBV10-3, the J call TRBJ1-2, with a tentative D call TRBD1 (5 bases). Trimming pared 4 bases from V and 8 bases from J, leaving 20 bases between. This CDR3 contains 15 residues. CDR1 is ENHRY and CDR2 is SYGVKD in the germline V gene. CDR3 residues: CAISAAKPGQSGYTF. DNA of the CDR3: TGTGCCATCAGTGCCGCAAAACCAGGGCAGAGCGGCTACACCTTC.

This clone was seen only a few times. CDR3 region: CASSPQPTPFYEQYF. For the CDR3, the DNA is TGCGCCAGCAGTCCACAGCCGACTCCATTCTACGAGCAGTACTTC. V gene TRBV4-1 combines with J gene TRBJ2-7; D is ambiguous. This CDR3 contains 15 residues. Trimming removed 6 bases at V and 3 bases at J, with 18 bases between. CDR1 MGHRA and CDR2 YSYEKL come from the germline V gene.

The chain has TRBV6-5 and TRBJ1-5, with D perhaps TRBD1 (5 bases). Germline CDR1 and CDR2: MNHEY and SVGAGI. V was cut by 6 bases and J by 5 bases, with 17 bases left in between. CDR3 length: 15 residues. The CDR3 nucleotides are TGTGCCAGCAGGGTCGGAGCCGGGGGTCATCAGCCCCAGCATTTT. The encoded protein is CASRVGAGGHQPQHF.

This clone showed up just once. The rearrangement links TRBV19 to TRBJ2-3; D gene unclear. Trimming stripped 5 bases from V and 4 bases from J, with 19 bases between. CDR3 length: 16 amino acids. CDR1 is LNHDA and CDR2 is SQIVND in the germline V gene (reference sequence). The CDR3 sequence: CASSFRSSQRADTQYF. CDR3 coding DNA: TGTGCCAGTAGTTTCCGGAGTAGCCAAAGGGCAGATACGCAGTATTTT.

The chain combines TRBV6-5 with TRBJ1-1, with TRBD1 identical over 9 bases. V gave up 6 bases and J gave up 6 bases; unmatched junction bases: 8. Germline V gene lookup returns CDR1 MNHEY and CDR2 SVGAGI. The CDR3 contains 14 residues. This CDR3 is CASRTTGGFPEAFF. The CDR3 nucleotides read TGTGCCAGCAGGACGACAGGGGGTTTCCCTGAAGCTTTCTTT.

The chain carries TRBV19 and TRBJ1-1; D perhaps matches TRBD1 (5 bases). The CDR3 covers 14 residues. In germline, CDR1 is LNHDA, CDR2 SQIVND (reference sequence). The V end was cut by 4 bases, the J end by 5 bases, with 14 bases between. The CDR3 spells CASSKKPGITEAFF. DNA for the CDR3: TGTGCCAGTAGTAAAAAACCAGGGATAACTGAAGCTTTCTTT.